Given below is one T cell receptor (beta chain) in context. The antigen remains undetermined. The data were taken from a study of post-analysis software for immune sequencing data. Findings of the study overall: Elevated frequency relative to controls characterized 4 or 5 TRBV segments in patients, TRBV5-6, TRBV5-1 and TRBV20-1 among them.

Carried by the TCR beta cDNA libraries were unique molecular identifiers. TCRdb independently ran MiXCR on the PCR reads; one entry per CDR3 protein. The table shows fewer than 600,000 distinct CDR3 sequences, with around 40% occurring only once. J lost 6 bases, V lost 1 base, and 9 bases had no gene match. CDR3 length equals 17 residues. Germline V CDR1 and CDR2: DFQATT, SNEGSKA (reference sequence). The sample consisted of blood. This rearrangement joins TRBV20-1 to TRBJ2-7; TRBD2 matches 16 bases. The clonotype comes from a girl aged 10-17 years with multiple sclerosis. The CDR3 region is CSARVGTSGRAGSEQYF. CDR3 coding DNA: TGCAGTGCTAGAGTGGGGACTAGCGGGAGGGCCGGTTCCGAGCAGTACTTC.